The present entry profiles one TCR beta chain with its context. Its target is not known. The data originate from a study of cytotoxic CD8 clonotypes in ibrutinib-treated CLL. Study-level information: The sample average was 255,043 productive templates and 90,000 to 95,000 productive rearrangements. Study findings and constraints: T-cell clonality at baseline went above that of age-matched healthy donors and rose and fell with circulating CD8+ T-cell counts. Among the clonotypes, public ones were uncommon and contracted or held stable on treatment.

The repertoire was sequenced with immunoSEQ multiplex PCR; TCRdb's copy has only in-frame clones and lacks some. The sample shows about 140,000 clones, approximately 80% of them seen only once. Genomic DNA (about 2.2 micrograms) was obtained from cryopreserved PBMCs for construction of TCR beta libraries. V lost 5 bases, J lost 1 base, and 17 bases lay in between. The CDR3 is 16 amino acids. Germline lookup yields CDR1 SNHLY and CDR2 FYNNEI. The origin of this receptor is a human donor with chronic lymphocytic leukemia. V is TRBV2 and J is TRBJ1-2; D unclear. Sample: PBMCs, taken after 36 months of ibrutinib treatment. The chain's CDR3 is CASSILPGRLNYGYTF. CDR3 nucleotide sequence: TGTGCCAGCAGTATACTACCGGGTCGACTTAACTATGGCTACACCTTC.